Following are 20 T cell receptor beta chains from one sample sequenced in a study of blood T cell repertoires in COVID-19. Sequencing used immunoSEQ multiplex PCR; TCRdb keeps in-frame clones, though not all of them. Of about 91,000 clones listed, roughly 87% are singletons. Sequenced material: peripheral blood. These receptors were taken from a man aged 70 or older with acute or convalescent COVID-19.

This clone occurred once. The chain employs TRBV28 and TRBJ2-2, with 7 bases that match TRBD1. CDR3 size: 17 residues. The J segment lost 0 bases and the V segment lost 4 bases, leaving 8 bases of the junction unmatched. The V gene's germline CDR1 is MDHEN and CDR2 SYDVKM. The CDR3 bases are TGTGCCAGCAGTTCCCCCCAGGACAGGCCGAACACCGGGGAGCTGTTTTTT. It encodes CASSSPQDRPNTGELFF. Looking up the rest from reference TRBV28 and TRBJ2-2 gives the full variable domain: DVKVTQSSRYLVKRTGEKVFLECVQDMDHENMFWYRQDPGLGLRLIYFSYDVKMKEKGDIPEGYSVSREKKERFSLILESASTNQTSMYLCASSSPQDRPNTGELFFGEGSRLTVL.

The chain couples TRBV7-8 to TRBJ2-4; 7 bases agree with TRBD1. CDR1 is SGHVS, CDR2 FQNEAQ, per germline. V trimming: 1 base; J trimming: 7 bases; junction bases outside the gene matches: 7. The CDR3 loop spans 15 amino acids. In DNA form, the CDR3 reads TGTGCCAGCAGCTTAGGACAGGGAACGGGGAACATTCAGTACTTC. It is translated as CASSLGQGTGNIQYF.

The J gene is TRBJ2-5, the V gene TRBV3-1 (or the pseudogene TRBV3-2); 10 bases line up with TRBD1. The trim removed 1 base at V and 5 bases at J, leaving 7 bases unmatched. The CDR3 runs to 16 residues. Germline CDR1 reads LGHDT; CDR2 reads YNNKEL (reference sequence). The CDR3 sequence is CASSQAGTGDRETQYF. The CDR3, as DNA: TGTGCCAGCAGCCAAGCCGGGACAGGGGACCGCGAGACCCAGTACTTC.

The chain has TRBV7-8 and TRBJ2-4, with TRBD1 identical over 9 bases. Germline V lookup: CDR1 SGHVS, CDR2 FQNEAQ. The CDR3 is 18 residues long. Trimming removed 6 bases from V and 0 bases from J; junction bases left unmatched: 12. The CDR3 bases are TGTGCCAGCAGAGAGACAGGGGGTGAGGGGATAGCCAAAAACATTCAGTACTTC. Its translation: CASRETGGEGIAKNIQYF. The full variable domain, rest sourced from reference TRBV7-8 and TRBJ2-4, is GAGVSQSPRYKVAKRGQDVALRCDPISGHVSLFWYQQALGQGPEFLTYFQNEAQLDKSGLPSDRFFAERPEGSVSTLKIQRTQQEDSAVYLCASRETGGEGIAKNIQYFGAGTRLSVL.

This clone has just a few counts. The rearrangement joins TRBV4-1 to TRBJ1-2, with 7 positions matching TRBD1. This CDR3 has 14 residues. Per germline, CDR1 MGHRA and CDR2 YSYEKL. After removal of 1 base from V and 6 bases from J, the junction contained 5 bases not matched to a gene. The CDR3 is CASSQGGQRHGYTF. The CDR3 nucleotides are TGCGCCAGCAGCCAAGGGGGACAGCGACATGGCTACACCTTC.

The chain links TRBV6-6 to TRBJ2-1; 16 positions match TRBD2. CDR3 length: 20 amino acids. Germline CDR1 MNHNY, CDR2 SVGAGI (reference sequence). The junction had 14 bases not matched to a gene; V was cut back by 5 bases and J by 4 bases. The CDR3 DNA follows: TGTGCCAGCAGTCTCAGGGATCCGGGACTAGCGGGGGGGCAATACAATGAGCAGTTCTTC. This sequence encodes CASSLRDPGLAGGQYNEQFF.

This clone was counted a few times. The rearrangement uses TRBV6-1 and TRBJ2-6; D is unresolved. The CDR3 contains 15 residues. Trimming shortened V by 1 base and J by 0 bases, and 4 bases separated the two germline ends. Germline CDR1 is MNHNS and CDR2 is SASEGT. This CDR3 is CASSEDSSGANVLTF. The CDR3 DNA reads as TGTGCCAGCAGTGAAGACAGCTCTGGGGCCAACGTCCTGACTTTC.

The rearrangement uses TRBV9 and TRBJ1-4; 8 bases agree with TRBD1. In germline, CDR1 is SGDLS, CDR2 YYNGEE. The V gene end was trimmed by 0 bases and the J gene end by 12 bases; junction bases not matched to a gene: 16. This CDR3 is 17 amino acids long. The CDR3 coding sequence is TGTGCCAGCAGCGTAGCTGCAGGGGGCGCCTCCAGCCCACAACTGTTTTTT. This sequence encodes CASSVAAGGASSPQLFF.

The J gene is TRBJ1-2, the V gene TRBV30, with D unclear. Trimming removed 4 bases from V and 4 bases from J, with 13 bases in between. The CDR3 runs 13 residues. In germline, CDR1 is GTSNPN, CDR2 SVGIG (reference sequence). The CDR3, as DNA: TGTGCCTGGATCGAGATAGCCCGCTATGGCTACACCTTC. It specifies CAWIEIARYGYTF.

This chain links TRBV6-1 with TRBJ2-7, with D possibly TRBD2 on 5 matching bases. Germline-derived CDR1 and CDR2 are MNHNS and SASEGT. The ends were cut back, 1 base at V and 1 base at J, with 11 bases in the middle. CDR3 size: 15 residues. CDR3 amino acids: CASSEELGLSYEQYF. CDR3 coding DNA: TGTGCCAGCAGTGAAGAACTAGGACTGTCCTACGAGCAGTACTTC.

Written as DNA, the CDR3 is TGTGCCAGCTCACCGAGGGATGACAACACTGAAGCTTTCTTT. Translation gives CASSPRDDNTEAFF. The genes are TRBV18 and TRBJ1-1, with unresolved D. The CDR3 runs 14 residues. V was pared by 3 bases and J by 2 bases, with 10 bases between. Germline CDR1 and CDR2: KGHSH and LQKENI.

This clone turned up a few times. The gene calls are TRBV6-4 and TRBJ2-1; TRBD2 is a possible D gene (6 bases). Germline V gene data show CDR1 as MRHNA and CDR2 as SNTAGT. V was trimmed by 2 bases and J by 10 bases, leaving 15 bases between them. The CDR3 is 14 amino acids. The CDR3: CASSDETRGHEQFF. The CDR3 bases are TGTGCCAGCAGTGACGAGACTAGAGGTCACGAGCAGTTCTTC.

The chain recombines TRBV19 with TRBJ2-5; D possibly corresponds to TRBD2 (6 bases). The CDR3 is 13 amino acids. V was clipped by 1 base and J by 5 bases, with 8 bases between them. Germline V gene data show CDR1 as LNHDA and CDR2 as SQIVND (reference sequence). Here the CDR3 DNA reads TGTGCCAGTAGTATAGGTGGGAGGGAGACCCAGTACTTC. Its translation: CASSIGGRETQYF. Variable domain in full (rest from reference TRBV19 and TRBJ2-5): DGGITQSPKYLFRKEGQNVTLSCEQNLNHDAMYWYRQDPGQGLRLIYYSQIVNDFQKGDIAEGYSVSREKKESFPLTVTSAQKNPTAFYLCASSIGGRETQYFGPGTRLLVL.

This chain connects TRBV11-2 to TRBJ2-4, with 8 bases that match TRBD1. The CDR3 runs 17 residues. The V segment lost 4 bases and the J segment 2 bases; nucleotides outside the gene matches: 10. The germline V gene has CDR1 SGHAT and CDR2 FQNNGV. The CDR3: CASSSDRESITKNIQYF. CDR3 DNA sequence: TGTGCCAGCAGCTCGGACAGGGAATCGATAACCAAAAACATTCAGTACTTC.

This chain connects TRBV27 to TRBJ1-2; tentative D call: TRBD1 (6 bases). Per germline, CDR1 MNHEY and CDR2 SMNVEV (reference sequence). This CDR3 has 14 residues. V was trimmed by 3 bases and J by 4 bases, leaving 12 bases between them. CDR3 DNA sequence: TGTGCCAGCAGTTTTCTGGGGGGGGCCTATGGCTACACCTTC. Translated: CASSFLGGAYGYTF.

J is TRBJ1-1 and V is TRBV19, with 7 positions matching TRBD1. The CDR3 has 13 residues. Trimming took 5 bases from V and 5 from J; bases not matched to a gene: 5. Germline V CDR1 and CDR2: LNHDA, SQIVND (reference sequence). CDR3 sequence reads: CASSDRVKTEAFF. Written as DNA, the CDR3 is TGTGCCAGTAGTGACAGGGTTAAGACTGAAGCTTTCTTT.

The chain is built from TRBV4-1 and TRBJ1-3, with 8 bases aligning to TRBD1. This CDR3 comprises 15 residues. Germline CDR1 and CDR2: MGHRA and YSYEKL. The J segment lost 0 bases and the V segment lost 6 bases, leaving 4 bases of the junction unmatched. CDR3 bases: TGCGCCAGCAGGGTACAGGGGGACTCTGGAAACACCATATATTTT. Protein sequence: CASRVQGDSGNTIYF.

The rearrangement uses TRBV3-1 (or the pseudogene TRBV3-2) and TRBJ2-5; D not resolved. The CDR3 covers 14 residues. V lost 6 bases and J lost 0, with 11 bases in between. Looked up from germline, CDR1 is LGHDT and CDR2 is YNNKEL (reference sequence). The DNA of the CDR3 is TGTGCCAGCAGTCGAGGAATGTACCAAGAGACCCAGTACTTC. This sequence encodes CASSRGMYQETQYF.

The CDR3 sequence: CAWSVGQGDNSPLHF. The CDR3 DNA follows: TGTGCCTGGAGTGTGGGACAGGGGGATAATTCACCCCTCCACTTT. The genes are TRBV30 and TRBJ1-6, with TRBD1 matching 11 bases. The V gene's germline CDR1 is GTSNPN and CDR2 SVGIG (reference sequence). The CDR3 is made up of 15 amino acids. The J segment lost 5 bases and the V segment lost 0 bases, leaving 0 bases of the junction unmatched.

CDR3 amino acids: CASSVSTSGGQDTQYF. DNA of the CDR3: TGTGCCAGTAGTGTGTCGACTAGCGGGGGCCAAGATACGCAGTATTTT. The chain is built from TRBV19 and TRBJ2-3, with 12 bases matching TRBD2. In germline, CDR1 is LNHDA, CDR2 SQIVND (reference sequence). The CDR3 is 16 amino acids. V was clipped by 5 bases and J by 5 bases; unmatched bases: 8. Combining the CDR3 with reference TRBV19 and TRBJ2-3 gives the whole variable domain DGGITQSPKYLFRKEGQNVTLSCEQNLNHDAMYWYRQDPGQGLRLIYYSQIVNDFQKGDIAEGYSVSREKKESFPLTVTSAQKNPTAFYLCASSVSTSGGQDTQYFGPGTRLTVL.